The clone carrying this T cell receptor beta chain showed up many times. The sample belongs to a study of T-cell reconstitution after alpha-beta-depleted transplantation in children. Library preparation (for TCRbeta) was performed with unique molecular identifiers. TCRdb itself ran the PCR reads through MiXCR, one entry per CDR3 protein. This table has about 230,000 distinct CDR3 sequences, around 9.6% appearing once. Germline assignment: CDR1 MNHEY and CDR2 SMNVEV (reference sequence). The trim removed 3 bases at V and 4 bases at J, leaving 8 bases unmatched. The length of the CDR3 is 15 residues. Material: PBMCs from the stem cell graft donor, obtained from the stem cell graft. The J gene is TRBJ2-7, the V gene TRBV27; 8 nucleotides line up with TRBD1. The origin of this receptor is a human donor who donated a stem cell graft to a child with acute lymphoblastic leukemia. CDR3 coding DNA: TGTGCCAGCAGTTTGTTTACCGGGACAGGTTACGAGCAGTACTTC. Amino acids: CASSLFTGTGYEQYF.